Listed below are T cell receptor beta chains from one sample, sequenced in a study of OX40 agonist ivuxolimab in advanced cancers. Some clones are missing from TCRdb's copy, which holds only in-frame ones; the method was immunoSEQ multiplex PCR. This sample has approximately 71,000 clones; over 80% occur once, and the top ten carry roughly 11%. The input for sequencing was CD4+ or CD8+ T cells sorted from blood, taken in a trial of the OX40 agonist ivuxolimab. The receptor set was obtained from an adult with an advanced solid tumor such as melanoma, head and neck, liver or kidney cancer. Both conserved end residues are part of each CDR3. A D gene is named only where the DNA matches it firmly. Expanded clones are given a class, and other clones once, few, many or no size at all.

TGTGCCAGCAGTGCGGGTCAGCGGGGAGCCGGGGAGCTGTTTTTT,CASSAGQRGAGELFF,TRBJ2-2,TRBV6-1,-,TRBD2
TGTGCCAGTAGTATCCGATTGTCCGGGGAGCTGTTTTTT,CASSIRLSGELFF,TRBJ2-2,TRBV19,-,-
TGCGCCAGCAGCTTGTTAGCCGGCAAGACAGATACGCAGTATTTT,CASSLLAGKTDTQYF,TRBJ2-3,TRBV5-1,-,-
TGCAGCGTCCCCGACTGGGGGGCTGCTAGTCAGCGTCGGAGCTCCTACAATGAGCAGTTCTTC,CSVPDWGAASQRRSSYNEQFF,TRBJ2-1,TRBV29-1,-,-
TGTGCCAGCAGCGGAGACAGGGGGCCGGGAGGAAGAAACGAGCAGTACTTC,CASSGDRGPGGRNEQYF,TRBJ2-7,TRBV7-2,-,TRBD1
TGTGCCAGCAGACCGGGACTAGGAACAGATACGCAGTATTTT,CASRPGLGTDTQYF,TRBJ2-3,TRBV6-1,-,TRBD2
TGTGCCAGCAGTGAGAGGAGGAGCACAGATACGCAGTATTTT,CASSERRSTDTQYF,TRBJ2-3,TRBV2,-,-
TGTGCCATCAGTGACTCACAGGGCTCCTACAATGAGCAGTTCTTC,CAISDSQGSYNEQFF,TRBJ2-1,TRBV10-3,-,-
TGTGCCAGCAACGATATCCCAGGTTACTATGGCTACACCTTC,CASNDIPGYYGYTF,TRBJ1-2,TRBV28,-,-
TGTGCCAGCAGTGTTGGTGCGCGGAGCTCTGGAAACACCATATATTTT,CASSVGARSSGNTIYF,TRBJ1-3,TRBV2,once,-
TGTGCCAGCAGCACGTGGACAGGGCCTCCTCACACCATATATTTT,CASSTWTGPPHTIYF,TRBJ1-3,TRBV7-9,-,TRBD1
TGTGCCAGCAGTCAACAGGGGGAAGCTTTCTTT,CASSQQGEAFF,TRBJ1-1,TRBV28,-,TRBD1
TGTGCCAGCAGCCCTGGGGGAGGGCATCCGTTAGGCTACACCTTC,CASSPGGGHPLGYTF,TRBJ1-2,TRBV21-1,-,-
TGTGCCAGTAGTACCTCCACCCCGGCTGGGGAGCAGTTCTTC,CASSTSTPAGEQFF,TRBJ2-1,TRBV19,-,-
TGTGCCAGCTCACCATCAACAGGGAACACTGAAGCTTTCTTT,CASSPSTGNTEAFF,TRBJ1-1,TRBV18,few,-
TGTGCCAGCAGTGAAGGTGGGACAGGGATAACAGATACGCAGTATTTT,CASSEGGTGITDTQYF,TRBJ2-3,TRBV6-1,once,TRBD1
TGTGCCAGCTCACCACGGGGGCTAAGGGATCAGCCCCAGCATTTT,CASSPRGLRDQPQHF,TRBJ1-5,TRBV18,-,-
TGCGCCAGCAGCCTCCGGACAGGGGGGGACACTGAAGCTTTCTTT,CASSLRTGGDTEAFF,TRBJ1-1,TRBV5-1,few,TRBD1
TGTGCCAGCTCATCCAGGCGGACAGGGGACACAGATACGCAGTATTTT,CASSSRRTGDTDTQYF,TRBJ2-3,TRBV18,-,TRBD1
TGTGCCAGCAGTTTGGAGGATCAGCCCCAGCATTTT,CASSLEDQPQHF,TRBJ1-5,TRBV28,-,-
TGCGCCAGCAGCCGAACGGGGGACTACGAGCAGTACTTC,CASSRTGDYEQYF,TRBJ2-7,TRBV4-3,-,-
TGCGCCAGCAGCCAAGAGGCCGGGACAGGGGAAGAGACCCAGTACTTC,CASSQEAGTGEETQYF,TRBJ2-5,TRBV4-3,-,TRBD1
TGTGCCAGCAGCCCCGGGACTAGCGCTTATAATGAGCAGTTCTTC,CASSPGTSAYNEQFF,TRBJ2-1,TRBV7-9,-,TRBD2
TGTGCCAGCAGTGATAGTTTCACGAACACTGAAGCTTTCTTT,CASSDSFTNTEAFF,TRBJ1-1,TRBV2,-,-
TGTGCTAGTGGTTCTTCAATGGGGAAGGTTGGAGGAGGGGACTCTGGAAACACCATATATTTT,CASGSSMGKVGGGDSGNTIYF,TRBJ1-3,TRBV12-5,-,-
TGCGCCAGCAGTAGTGGGGCTGAGCAGTTCTTC,CASSSGAEQFF,TRBJ2-1,TRBV10-2,-,-
TGTGCCAGCAGCGTAGGGCTAGCGCAGAACACCGGGGAGCTGTTTTTT,CASSVGLAQNTGELFF,TRBJ2-2,TRBV9,-,-
TGTGCCTGGAATCCAGGGTATCTCCAGCATTTT,CAWNPGYLQHF,TRBJ1-5,TRBV30,few,-
TGTGCCATCAGTGAGTCGCGGAGCGGGGGGGACGATACGCAGTATTTT,CAISESRSGGDDTQYF,TRBJ2-3,TRBV10-3,-,TRBD2
TGTGCCAGCAGCGCAGACCTGACAGGGGGTCTATTTGGCTACACCTTC,CASSADLTGGLFGYTF,TRBJ1-2,TRBV7-2,once,TRBD1
TGTGCCAGCAGCCTGGACAGGTTCACCGGGGGGCACAATGAGCAGTTCTTC,CASSLDRFTGGHNEQFF,TRBJ2-1,TRBV7-2,-,-
TGTGCCAGCAGTCCTTCTTCGCAGTATGGCTACACCTTC,CASSPSSQYGYTF,TRBJ1-2,TRBV28,few,-
TGTGCCAGCTCACAACAGACAGGGGAGTACCAAGAGACCCAGTACTTC,CASSQQTGEYQETQYF,TRBJ2-5,TRBV18,-,TRBD1
TGTGCCAGCAGCTTGCGTAATGAGCAGTTCTTC,CASSLRNEQFF,TRBJ2-1,TRBV7-2,-,-
TGTGCCAGTAGTACATCAGTGGGACCAGAGAATTCACCCCTCCACTTT,CASSTSVGPENSPLHF,TRBJ1-6,TRBV19,few,-
TGTGCCAGCAGCTCCCCAAAGACAGGGACCGGTGGCTACACCTTC,CASSSPKTGTGGYTF,TRBJ1-2,TRBV7-2,-,TRBD1